A single sample gave rise to the 27 T cell receptor delta chains below, sequenced in a study of γδ T cells in repeated Plasmodium falciparum infection. TCRdb re-processed the multiplex PCR reads using CATT. The repertoire holds roughly 93,000 delta-chain clones, with around 1.4% as singletons. Vgamma9/Vdelta2+ and Vdelta2-negative gammadelta T cells were flow-sorted from PBMC for bulk sequencing. The sequenced sample was gamma-delta T cells from blood. The origin of the receptors is a pool of human donors (malaria-infected and uninfected, not separated).

In the case of this clone: A far larger clone is off by one base, so a read error is likely. This CDR3 is also generated by other DNA sequences in the sample. The J gene is TRDJ1, the V gene TRDV2; the match to TRDD3 covers 8 bases. The J gene, absent from TCRdb, was called here by matching the DNA to germline. Germline V gives CDR1 GEAIGNYY, CDR2 EKD. This CDR3 is built from 16 residues. CDR3 loop: CACDRGGITYTDKLIF. Written as DNA, the CDR3 is TGTGCCTGCGACAGAGGGGGGATAACGTACACCGATAAACTCATCTTT.

This clone has a handful of counts. The protein held in TCRdb is that of a much larger clone and does not match this DNA's translation at residue 4, likely because of a read error; the protein shown is translated from the DNA. The chain employs TRDV2 and TRDJ2; TRDD3 matches 7 bases. TCRdb lists no J gene, so it was determined here by aligning the DNA to germline. CDR3 length equals 16 residues. From germline, CDR1 is GEAIGNYY and CDR2 EKD. The CDR3 loop is CACGTVGGALTAQLFF. CDR3 DNA: TGTGCCTGTGGCACCGTTGGGGGAGCTTTGACAGCACAACTCTTCTTT.

This clone was found many times. The protein that TCRdb holds for this DNA derives from a much larger clone and differs from the translated DNA at residue 10, which likely indicates a read error; the protein shown here is translated from the DNA. The rearrangement uses TRDV2 and TRDJ1, with D possibly matching TRDD3 (5 bases). The J gene, missing from TCRdb, was assigned here through DNA to germline matching. The CDR3 has 16 residues. The V and J ends lost 0 bases and 2 bases respectively, with 15 bases between them. Germline V CDR1 and CDR2: GEAIGNYY, EKD. CDR3 residues: CACDTVGHRRTDKLIF. For the CDR3, the DNA is TGTGCCTGTGACACCGTGGGGCATCGCCGGACCGATAAACTCATCTTT.

This clone has a handful of counts. This DNA translates differently at residue 6 from the TCRdb protein, which is that of a much larger clone; a read error is likely, and the protein shown is the DNA's own translation. The chain uses TRDV2 and TRDJ1, with a weak D call TRDD3 (5 bases). Assignment of the J gene here rests on matching the DNA to germline, because TCRdb gives none. CDR1 and CDR2 (germline): GEAIGNYY, EKD. This CDR3 is 15 amino acids long. V lost 3 bases to trimming and J lost 4 bases, with 17 bases between them. In DNA, the CDR3 is TGTGCCTGTGACCCCATGGGGAGCGGACGCGATAAACTCATCTTT. Its protein product is CACDPMGSGRDKLIF.

On this clone: TCRdb assigns this DNA the protein of a much larger clone, which departs from its translation at residue 9; this likely reflects a read error, and the protein shown comes from translating the DNA. This rearrangement joins TRDV1 to TRDJ2; D is unclear. The CDR3 has 14 amino acids. Trimming removed 4 bases from V and 7 bases from J, with 13 bases in between. Germline loops: CDR1 TSWWSYY, CDR2 QGS. CDR3 nucleotides: TGTGCTCTTGGGGGCTCCGGATCGAGAGCACAACTCTTCTTT. This codes for CALGGSGSRAQLFF.

This clone was recorded a few times. The V call is TRDV1, the J call TRDJ1; tentatively, D is TRDD2 (6 bases). TCRdb supplies no J gene; here it was assigned by aligning the nucleotide sequence to germline. The CDR3 is 18 residues long. The germline gives CDR1 TSWWSYY, CDR2 QGS. The V end was cut by 4 bases, the J end by 0 bases, with 21 bases between. CDR3 DNA sequence: TGTGCTCTTGGGGGGTTTCCTAACCGGACCCCCTACACCGATAAACTCATCTTT. Encoded protein: CALGGFPNRTPYTDKLIF.

The sample holds many counts of this clone. TCRdb's listed protein matches a much larger clone and diverges from this DNA's translation at residue 15, likely through a read error; the protein shown comes from the DNA. V usage is TRDV1 and J usage is TRDJ1; 9 bases are shared with TRDD3. The germline gives CDR1 TSWWSYY, CDR2 QGS. J gave up 10 bases and V 0 bases, and 18 bases lay outside the gene matches. This CDR3 is built from 18 residues. CDR3 sequence reads: CALGELSYWGTPYSRLIF. The CDR3 bases are TGTGCTCTTGGGGAACTGTCCTACTGGGGGACCCCCTATAGTAGACTCATCTTT.

Points on this clone: This sequence is one base from a far larger clone and is likely a read error. This same CDR3 is encoded by further DNA sequences in the sample. The V call is TRDV1, the J call TRDJ1, with 10 bases identical to TRDD3. TCRdb does not report a J gene; here it was assigned by matching the DNA to germline references. Trimming took 6 bases from V and 0 from J; bases not matched to a gene: 34. Germline V lookup: CDR1 TSWWSYY, CDR2 QGS. This CDR3 has 25 amino acids. CDR3 coding DNA: TGTGCTCTTGGAGACATTTTGGGCCTTCGAAGAATTACTGGGGGATTTCCAAGGCACACCGATAAACTCATCTTT. Translating it yields CALGDILGLRRITGGFPRHTDKLIF.

Details on this clone: The TCRdb protein, from a much larger clone, departs from this DNA's translation at residue 11, likely by read error; the protein shown derives from the DNA. The genes are TRDV2 and TRDJ1; 9 nucleotides agree with TRDD3. TCRdb carries no J gene annotation; the J gene was assigned here by matching the DNA with germline. In germline, CDR1 is GEAIGNYY, CDR2 EKD. The CDR3 covers 15 residues. The CDR3 bases are TGTGCCTGTGAGCCTCTGGGGGATTACACCAATAAACTCATCTTT. Protein sequence: CACEPLGDYTNKLIF.

This clone was counted a few times. This likely came from a read error, as a far larger clone is one base away. Other nucleotide sequences from this sample produce the same CDR3. The genes are TRDV1 and TRDJ1; tentatively, D is TRDD2 (6 bases). TCRdb gives no J gene; it was assigned here by matching the DNA to germline. The CDR3 loop spans 16 amino acids. CDR1 is TSWWSYY, CDR2 QGS, per germline. The V and J ends lost 5 bases and 2 bases respectively, with 18 bases between them. The CDR3 sequence is CALGLLSYAQTDKLIF. CDR3 DNA: TGTGCTCTTGGGTTACTTTCCTATGCCCAGACCGATAAACTCATCTTT.

The chain has TRDV1 and TRDJ1; 8 positions match TRDD3. The CDR3 spans 16 residues. Germline V lookup: CDR1 TSWWSYY, CDR2 QGS. The ends lost 1 base at V and 8 bases at J; junction bases unmatched: 12. CDR3 sequence: CALGERIGLGVFKLIF. As DNA, the CDR3 is TGTGCTCTTGGGGAACGCATCGGACTGGGGGTTTTCAAACTCATCTTT.

Turning to this clone: TCRdb records a much larger clone's protein for this DNA, with a difference at residue 4 that likely arises from a read error; the protein given is the translation of the DNA. The chain uses TRDV3 and TRDJ1, with 10 bases identical to TRDD3. This CDR3 comprises 20 residues. Germline loops: CDR1 TVYSNPD, CDR2 GDNSRS (reference sequence). Unmatched junction bases numbered 23, after V lost 2 bases and J lost 2 bases. The CDR3 DNA reads as TGTGCCTTTCTCTCCCAATTTACTGGGGGATCCGCTGGGGGAACCGATAAACTCATCTTT. This sequence encodes CAFLSQFTGGSAGGTDKLIF.

As for this clone: This likely stems from a read error, as it lies one base from a far larger clone. Other DNA sequences in the same sample also yield this CDR3. The chain uses TRDV2 and TRDJ3; D is unresolved. The J gene comes from matching the DNA to germline here; TCRdb lacks it. Germline loops: CDR1 GEAIGNYY, CDR2 EKD. This CDR3 contains 18 residues. Trimming shortened V by 3 bases and J by 0 bases, and 14 bases separated the two germline ends. CDR3 nucleotide sequence: TGTGCCTGTGACTTTACCGGGCTGCGCTCCTGGGACACCCGACAGATGTTTTTC. It yields the protein CACDFTGLRSWDTRQMFF.

Worth noting for this clone: With only one base between it and a far larger clone, this is likely a read error. The sample holds other DNA sequences that translate to the same CDR3. The chain combines TRDV1 with TRDJ2, with D tentatively TRDD3 (5 bases). The J gene, not given by TCRdb, was assigned here from a germline match of the nucleotide sequence. From germline, CDR1 is TSWWSYY and CDR2 QGS. The CDR3 extends over 15 amino acids. The CDR3 nucleotides are TGTGCTCTGGGGGGGGGCTCCGTCCGACATGCACAACTCTTCTTT. Protein: CALGGGSVRHAQLFF.

As regards this clone: TCRdb's listed protein matches a much larger clone and diverges from this DNA's translation at residue 8, likely through a read error; the protein shown comes from the DNA. V and J are TRDV2 and TRDJ1, with D perhaps matching TRDD3 (6 bases). TCRdb is silent on the J gene; assignment here came from matching the DNA to germline. This CDR3 is built from 15 residues. The V and J ends lost 5 bases and 6 bases respectively, with 21 bases between them. The germline V gene has CDR1 GEAIGNYY and CDR2 EKD. The CDR3 region has the DNA TGTGCCTGTGTCCCGTTGGGGGGTAAGAGGAATAAACTCATCTTT. This sequence encodes CACVPLGGKRNKLIF.

This clone was counted at least ten times. This chain uses TRDV1 with TRDJ1; D remains ambiguous. With 6 bases removed from V and 6 bases from J, the gap between germline ends came to 11 bases. The length of the CDR3 is 12 residues. Germline V gene lookup returns CDR1 TSWWSYY and CDR2 QGS. CDR3 nucleotide sequence: TGTGCTCTTGGTACGACGGGACATAAACTCATCTTT. The encoded protein is CALGTTGHKLIF.

For this clone: TCRdb has a much larger clone's protein, which differs at residue 8 from the translation of this DNA, likely because of a read error; what is shown is the protein translated from the DNA. The chain links TRDV3 to TRDJ1; perhaps TRDD2 as D (6 bases). The J gene comes from matching the DNA to germline here; TCRdb lacks it. Germline-derived CDR1 and CDR2 are TVYSNPD and GDNSRS (reference sequence). The ends were cut back, 4 bases at V and 0 bases at J, with 30 bases in the middle. The CDR3 totals 19 residues. The DNA for the CDR3 is TGTGCCTCCAGCCTTCCAACTCTGAATCCCGCCGTATACACCGATAAACTCATCTTT. Amino acids: CASSLPTLNPAVYTDKLIF.

This clone was detected only a few times. J is TRDJ1 and V is TRDV1; TRDD3 matches 7 bases. TCRdb carries no J gene annotation; the J gene was assigned here by matching the DNA with germline. Losses at the gene ends were 0 bases for V and 5 bases for J; bases not matched to a gene: 30. Germline V CDR1 and CDR2: TSWWSYY, QGS. The CDR3 has 23 residues. In DNA form, the CDR3 reads TGTGCTCTTGGGGAACTAGTGTTCCCTATGAATCGGGTACTGGGGACCGTCGGAGATAAACTCATCTTT. Its protein is CALGELVFPMNRVLGTVGDKLIF.

This clone was seen only a few times. TCRdb records a much larger clone's protein for this DNA, with a difference at residue 4 that likely arises from a read error; the protein given is the translation of the DNA. The chain combines TRDV2 with TRDJ1; D gene uncertain. Here the J gene came from matching the DNA to germline, since TCRdb omits it. CDR1 is GEAIGNYY and CDR2 is EKD in the germline V gene. The V end lost 5 bases, the J end lost 0 bases, and 12 bases lay between the germline ends. The CDR3 extends over 14 amino acids. CDR3 in amino acids: CACGPIAYTDKLIF. CDR3 bases: TGTGCCTGTGGCCCGATTGCTTACACCGATAAACTCATCTTT.

This clone is labeled medium-sized. At the DNA level, this CDR3 is encoded by other sequences in the same sample as well. V usage is TRDV2 and J usage is TRDJ3; TRDD3 matches at 10 bases. V lost 1 base to trimming and J lost 2 bases; unmatched junction nucleotides: 10. The CDR3 extends over 20 amino acids. Germline V gene lookup returns CDR1 GEAIGNYY and CDR2 EKD. Written as DNA, the CDR3 is TGTGCCTGTGACACGACTGGGGGATTCCCGGGAGCCTGGGACACCCGACAGATGTTTTTC. Translation gives CACDTTGGFPGAWDTRQMFF.

A few counts support this clone. This likely stems from a read error, as it lies one base from a far larger clone. Additional DNA sequences in this sample encode the identical CDR3. The genes are TRDV1 and TRDJ3; 11 positions agree with TRDD3. The J gene, missing from TCRdb, was assigned here through DNA to germline matching. Per the germline V gene, CDR1 is TSWWSYY and CDR2 is QGS. This CDR3 is 19 amino acids long. CDR3 amino acids: CALGEKLLGDIWDTRQMFF. The CDR3 region has the DNA TGTGCTCTCGGGGAAAAGTTACTGGGGGATATATGGGACACCCGACAGATGTTTTTC.

As to this clone: A read error likely explains why the TCRdb protein, taken from a much larger clone, differs from this DNA's translation at residue 4; the protein shown is translated from the DNA. The chain uses TRDV2 and TRDJ1; 8 nucleotides match TRDD3. CDR3 length: 16 amino acids. Germline CDR1 and CDR2: GEAIGNYY and EKD. CDR3 residues: CACGTVGGFNSDKLIF. In nucleotides, the CDR3 is TGTGCCTGTGGCACCGTTGGGGGATTCAACTCCGATAAACTCATCTTT.

Note on this clone: A far more abundant clone sits one base away, making this likely a read error. The same CDR3 is also encoded by other DNA sequences in this sample. V and J are TRDV1 and TRDJ1, with TRDD3 identical over 13 bases. In germline, CDR1 is TSWWSYY, CDR2 QGS. The CDR3 has 23 residues. CDR3 sequence reads: CALGAPTGRKILGDTGYTDKLIF. In DNA, the CDR3 is TGTGCCCTTGGGGCACCTACAGGGCGTAAGATACTGGGGGATACGGGGTACACCGATAAACTCATCTTT.

This clone was seen only a few times. This likely stems from a read error, as it lies one base from a far larger clone. The gene calls are TRAV38-2/DV8 and TRDJ1; 11 nucleotides line up with TRDD3. The J gene is absent in TCRdb and was assigned here via DNA matching to germline. The CDR3 sequence is 19 residues long. Germline V gene sequence: CDR1 TSESDYY, CDR2 QEAYKQQN. DNA for the CDR3: TGTGCTTATAGGAGCGCGTCGTCCCTACTGGGGGATAACACCGACAAACTCATCTTT. Amino acid sequence: CAYRSASSLLGDNTDKLIF.

In regard to this clone: The protein that TCRdb holds for this DNA derives from a much larger clone and differs from the translated DNA at residue 7, which likely indicates a read error; the protein shown here is translated from the DNA. The CDR3 DNA sequence: TGTGCTCTTGGAGGCCTGGCTGACTGGGGGATACGCGTAACCGATAAACTCATCTTT. Translating gives CALGGLADWGIRVTDKLIF. V gene TRDV1 combines with J gene TRDJ1, with 13 bases aligning to TRDD3. The J gene was not available in TCRdb and was assigned here by matching the DNA to germline segments. V gave up 6 bases and J gave up 2 bases; unmatched junction bases: 15. Germline V lookup: CDR1 TSWWSYY, CDR2 QGS. This CDR3 comprises 19 residues.

This clone was seen a handful of times. This may come from a read error, since a much larger clone is one base off. The same CDR3 is also encoded by other DNA sequences in this sample. The chain uses TRDV1 and TRDJ1; D unclear. The CDR3 has 23 amino acids. With 3 bases removed from V and 1 base from J, the gap between germline ends came to 36 bases. The germline gives CDR1 TSWWSYY, CDR2 QGS. The CDR3 DNA is TGTGCTCTTGGGGACCACCCCTCCTCCCCGGGCGGGGTATGGTTTTGCGGCACCGATAAACTCATCTTT. Residues: CALGDHPSSPGGVWFCGTDKLIF.

Details on this clone: Given a much more abundant clone one base away, this may be a read error. Other DNA sequences of this sample code for an identical CDR3. The genes are TRDV2 and TRDJ1, with D tentatively TRDD3 (6 bases). The ends were cut back, 3 bases at V and 2 bases at J, with 18 bases in the middle. This CDR3 has 16 amino acids. Looked up from germline, CDR1 is GEAIGNYY and CDR2 is EKD. The CDR3, as DNA: TGTGCCTGTGACGCCCTGGGGAAAGGGGTAACCGATAAACTCATCTTT. Protein: CACDALGKGVTDKLIF.